These T cell receptor beta chains were read from a single sample in a study of early T cells in non-severe SARS-CoV-2 infection. TCRdb re-called the 5' RACE reads with MiXCR, one entry per CDR3 protein. Of tens of thousands of distinct CDR3 sequences in the sample, about 5.7% were seen once. The material was whole blood, obtained at baseline. The receptor set was obtained from an adult who was a healthcare worker with PCR-confirmed SARS-CoV-2 infection or an uninfected control (not recorded which). Both conserved end residues are part of each CDR3.

v_gene,j_gene,CDR3aa
TRBV4-1,TRBJ1-6,CASSQEPGVDSPLHF
TRBV5-6,TRBJ1-2,CASITSRATNYGYTF
TRBV4-1,TRBJ2-1,CASSQDRSGAYNEQFF
TRBV18,TRBJ2-3,CASSPGLGSTDTQYF
TRBV4-3,TRBJ1-2,CASSHDSGAGSNGYTF
TRBV5-1,TRBJ2-3,CASSPLGLADTQYF
TRBV20-1,TRBJ2-7,CSARDGGQGHTYEQYF
TRBV4-3,TRBJ2-6,CASSQGDRAGANVLTF
TRBV24-1,TRBJ2-1,CATSKGRDEQFF
TRBV28,TRBJ1-5,CASSIDQPQHF
TRBV7-9,TRBJ1-6,CASRADGLPNSPLHF
TRBV20-1,TRBJ2-3,CSARGGTFYTDTQYF
TRBV5-6,TRBJ2-7,CASSFLTSGEASEQYF
TRBV20-1,TRBJ2-7,CSASVWLAGGPYEQYF
TRBV7-2,TRBJ2-1,CASSSGYRDMNEQFF
TRBV7-9,TRBJ2-7,CASSLTGSEQYF
TRBV5-4,TRBJ2-5,CASSLYMTSGQETQYF
TRBV11-3,TRBJ2-1,CASGASGNEQFF
TRBV28,TRBJ2-1,CASSLAGIYEQFF
TRBV20-1,TRBJ1-5,CSARGGAGQPQHF
TRBV7-2,TRBJ2-7,CASSPTGLSSYEQYF
TRBV20-1,TRBJ2-3,CSASSQGVTSGEIGTDTQYF
TRBV3-2,TRBJ2-1,CASAPHEQFF
TRBV28,TRBJ1-4,CASRHRDRVLFF
TRBV7-2,TRBJ2-7,CASSLGRSEQYF
TRBV7-2,TRBJ1-1,CASSSLILPEAFF
TRBV6-5,TRBJ2-7,CASSYSRTLYEQYF
TRBV20-1,TRBJ2-7,CSARGGYTYEQYF
TRBV19,TRBJ2-3,CASSISGADTQYF
TRBV5-1,TRBJ1-1,CASRGAATNTEAFF
TRBV29-1,TRBJ2-1,CSVVIGYNEQFF
TRBV6-5,TRBJ2-5,CASSYGGYRYYF
TRBV6-4,TRBJ1-1,CASSEAGGNTEAFF
TRBV7-3,TRBJ2-3,CASSFSPPDTQYF
TRBV7-2,TRBJ2-3,CASRKMPLATSTDTQYF
TRBV7-9,TRBJ2-7,CASSLAGGTNLYEQYF
TRBV6-2/TRBV6-3,TRBJ1-5,CASSLGPGAQHF
TRBV18,TRBJ2-7,CASSPSAGEQYF
TRBV20-1,TRBJ2-5,CSAPPGGEIQETQYF
TRBV3-1,TRBJ2-7,CASSQDRLGGSFYEQYF
TRBV20-1,TRBJ2-1,CSASGHRGGQGAEQFF
TRBV20-1,TRBJ2-7,CSALAGNYEQYF
TRBV10-3,TRBJ2-1,CAISLAGGPRDEQFF
TRBV10-3,TRBJ2-7,CAISESVGTQYEQYF
TRBV29-1,TRBJ2-3,CSVELAGDIDTQYF
TRBV10-1,TRBJ1-4,CASSGRVEEKLFF
TRBV29-1,TRBJ1-2,CSVASTGALDGYTF
TRBV11-2,TRBJ1-1,CASSPIFIRTGTGFQKAFF
TRBV25-1,TRBJ2-1,CASSAPGTSGRAAYNEQFF
TRBV28,TRBJ1-1,CASSRTGGTEAFF
TRBV6-6,TRBJ2-5,CASSTGQGFQETQYF
TRBV11-2,TRBJ1-2,CASSFGQPQGGYTF
TRBV4-3,TRBJ1-1,CASSQDKGAAFF
TRBV7-9,TRBJ1-1,CASSLSRNTEAFF
TRBV18,TRBJ2-5,CASSPGLDQETQYF